The source of this T cell receptor beta chain is a study of response to subunit inactivated influenza vaccine. Whole-study findings and limits: Each seasonal influenza vaccination, the authors suggested, recruits few new T cells.

V was pared by 6 bases and J by 0 bases, with 14 bases between. The CDR3 has 15 amino acids. TCRdb reprocessed the RT-PCR reads with MiXCR, giving one entry per CDR3 protein. The data hold some 500,000 distinct CDR3 sequences, with about 17% observed a single time. Ten or more counts support this clonotype. Its cognate antigen is unknown. The source of this sequence is a man in his fifties or sixties who received an inactivated influenza vaccine. The chain uses TRBV12-3 or TRBV12-4 and TRBJ2-5; perhaps D is TRBD1 or TRBD2 (5 bases each). Sequenced here: CD4+ T cells sorted from PBMCs, sampled less than 30 months after vaccination. The CDR3 region is CASSPVGRDQETQYF. The DNA of the CDR3 is TGTGCCAGCAGCCCCGTGGGGCGGGACCAAGAGACCCAGTACTTC.